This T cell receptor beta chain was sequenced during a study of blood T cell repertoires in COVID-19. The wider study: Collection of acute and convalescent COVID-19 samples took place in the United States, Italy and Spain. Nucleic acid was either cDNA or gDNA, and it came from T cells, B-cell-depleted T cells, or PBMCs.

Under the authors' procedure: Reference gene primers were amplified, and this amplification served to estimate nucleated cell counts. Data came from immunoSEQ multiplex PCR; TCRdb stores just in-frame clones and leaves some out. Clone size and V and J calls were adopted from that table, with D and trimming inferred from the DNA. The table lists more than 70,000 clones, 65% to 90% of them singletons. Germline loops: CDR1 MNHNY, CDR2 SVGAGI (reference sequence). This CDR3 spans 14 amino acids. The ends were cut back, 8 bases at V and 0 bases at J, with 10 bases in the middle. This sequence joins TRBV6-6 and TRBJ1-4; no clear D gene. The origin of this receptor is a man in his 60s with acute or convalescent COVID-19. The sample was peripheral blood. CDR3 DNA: TGTGCCAGCCGTATCGGGGCAACTAATGAAAAACTGTTTTTT. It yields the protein CASRIGATNEKLFF.